This T cell receptor beta chain was identified in a study of T cell changes during pregnancy in multiple sclerosis. Germline CDR1 reads SGHAT; CDR2 reads FQNNGV. The CDR3 runs 14 residues. V was clipped by 5 bases and J by 2 bases, with 11 bases between them. This table comes from immunoSEQ multiplex PCR, and its TCRdb copy is limited to in-frame clones, with some not included. The sample has approximately 92,000 clones, 90% to 95% seen once. This clone was counted a single time. Source: peripheral blood, taken after pregnancy. The receptor was derived from a female donor with multiple sclerosis, enrolled in a pregnancy study. This chain links TRBV11-2 with TRBJ2-3; a weak D match, TRBD2 (5 bases). DNA for the CDR3: TGTGCCAGCAGCCCCCCTGGACTCACAGATACGCAGTATTTT. Protein sequence: CASSPPGLTDTQYF.